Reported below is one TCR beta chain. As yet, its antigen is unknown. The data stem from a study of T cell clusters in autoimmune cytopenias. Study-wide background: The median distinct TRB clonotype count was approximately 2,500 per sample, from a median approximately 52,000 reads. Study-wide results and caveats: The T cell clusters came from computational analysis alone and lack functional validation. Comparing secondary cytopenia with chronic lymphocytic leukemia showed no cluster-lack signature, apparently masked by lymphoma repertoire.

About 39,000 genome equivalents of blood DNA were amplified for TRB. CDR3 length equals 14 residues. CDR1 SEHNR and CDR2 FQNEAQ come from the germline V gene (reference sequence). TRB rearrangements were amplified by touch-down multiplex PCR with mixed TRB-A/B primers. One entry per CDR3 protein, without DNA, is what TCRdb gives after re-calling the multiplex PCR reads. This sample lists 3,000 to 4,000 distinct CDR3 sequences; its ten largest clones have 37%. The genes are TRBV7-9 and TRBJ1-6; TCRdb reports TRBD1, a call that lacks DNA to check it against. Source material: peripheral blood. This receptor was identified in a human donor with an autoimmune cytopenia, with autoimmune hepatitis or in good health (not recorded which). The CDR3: CASSQAVPEGTLHF.